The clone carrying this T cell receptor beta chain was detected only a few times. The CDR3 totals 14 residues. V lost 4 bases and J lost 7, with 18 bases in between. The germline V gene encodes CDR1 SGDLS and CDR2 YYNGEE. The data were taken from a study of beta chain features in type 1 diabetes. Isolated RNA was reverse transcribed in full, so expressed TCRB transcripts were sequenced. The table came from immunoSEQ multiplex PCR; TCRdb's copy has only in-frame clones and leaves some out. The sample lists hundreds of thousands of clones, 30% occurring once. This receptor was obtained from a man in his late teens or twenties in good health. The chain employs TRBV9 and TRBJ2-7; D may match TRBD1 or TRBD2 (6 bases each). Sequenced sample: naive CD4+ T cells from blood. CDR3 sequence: CASSTGLGGREQYF. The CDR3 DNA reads TGTGCCAGCAGCACCGGTCTAGGGGGGCGAGAGCAGTACTTC.